These 22 T cell receptor beta chains originate from one sample sequenced in a study of Ad26.COV2.S vaccination and SARS-CoV-2 variants (TCRdb year 2021). The protocol used for the library was the immunoSEQ multiplex PCR assay. This is the immuneACCESS table as TCRdb keeps it, with only in-frame sequences that have V and J called. A part of the clones is gone; compared with another copy, unresolved V genes explain less than half, and the rest is unexplained. Present in this sample are hundreds of thousands of clones, roughly 90% of which were seen just once. The leading ten clones occupy about 6.4% of the sample. This specimen's treatment or condition label, per the study, means: roughly 18 received Ad26.COV2.S at low or high dose, single or two shots; several received placebo; per-sample allocation not given. Repertoires of vaccine and placebo recipients were sequenced from samples collected on day 63 after the first injection.

Sequences were derived from peripheral blood, sampled in a trial of Ad26.COV2.S vaccine versus placebo. The receptors derive from a person aged 18-65 years who received the Ad26.COV2.S COVID-19 vaccine or a placebo.

The gene calls are TRBV19 and TRBJ1-6; D remains ambiguous. Trimming stripped 3 bases from V and 0 bases from J, with 6 bases between. The germline CDR1 and CDR2 sequences are LNHDA and SQIVND (reference sequence). The CDR3 sequence is 15 residues long. CDR3 in amino acids: CASSIRSSYNSPLHF. CDR3 sequence (DNA): TGTGCCAGTAGTATTCGGAGCTCCTATAATTCACCCCTCCACTTT.

The rearrangement links TRBV7-9 to TRBJ1-2, with D perhaps matching TRBD1 (5 bases). This CDR3 contains 18 residues. The germline CDR1 and CDR2 sequences are SEHNR and FQNEAQ (reference sequence). V gave up 5 bases and J gave up 1 base, with 23 bases separating them. As DNA, the CDR3 is TGTGCCAGCAGCCCTGGGGGTACAGGAAGAACCTTTAACTATGGCTACACCTTC. Translating it yields CASSPGGTGRTFNYGYTF.

The V call is TRBV4-1, the J call TRBJ1-2, with D uncertain. Deletions cut 0 bases from V and 4 bases from J, with 9 bases between. The V gene's germline CDR1 is MGHRA and CDR2 YSYEKL. This CDR3 contains 14 residues. CDR3 in amino acids: CASSQDGRVYGYTF. The CDR3 nucleotides are TGCGCCAGCAGCCAAGACGGGCGAGTCTATGGCTACACCTTC.

The rearrangement uses TRBV4-3 and TRBJ1-2, with D perhaps matching TRBD1 (6 bases). The ends were cut back, 5 bases at V and 6 bases at J, with 25 bases in the middle. The germline V gene encodes CDR1 LGHNA and CDR2 YSLEER. The CDR3 has 17 residues. CDR3 amino acids: CASSLLSALKGEDGYTF. The CDR3 nucleotides are TGCGCCAGCAGCTTACTAAGTGCCTTAAAGGGGGAGGATGGCTACACCTTC.

V usage is TRBV19 and J usage is TRBJ2-3, with D unresolved. Trimming left V 5 bases short and J 2 bases short, with 14 bases between. The CDR3 extends over 15 amino acids. CDR1 LNHDA and CDR2 SQIVND come from the germline V gene (reference sequence). In nucleotides, the CDR3 is TGTGCCAGTAGTCCCACGGACGCGGTCACAGATACGCAGTATTTT. Its protein product is CASSPTDAVTDTQYF. Filled out from reference TRBV19 and TRBJ2-3, the complete variable domain reads DGGITQSPKYLFRKEGQNVTLSCEQNLNHDAMYWYRQDPGQGLRLIYYSQIVNDFQKGDIAEGYSVSREKKESFPLTVTSAQKNPTAFYLCASSPTDAVTDTQYFGPGTRLTVL.

In the case of this clone: One end of the junction does not line up with germline, which may come from a read error. CDR3 sequence reads: CASNLEGTSGNTIYF. CDR3 sequence (DNA): TGCGCCAGCAACTTGGAGGGGACGTCTGGAAACACCATATATTTT. The J gene is TRBJ1-3, the V gene TRBV5-1; a weak D match, TRBD1 (5 bases). There are 15 residues in the CDR3. CDR1 is SGHRS, CDR2 YFSETQ, per germline.

The CDR3 bases are TGCGCCAGCAGCCAAGACTGGTTTTCCACTGAAGCTTTCTTT. Its translation is CASSQDWFSTEAFF. The J gene is TRBJ1-1, the V gene TRBV4-1, with unresolved D. Trimming cost V 0 bases and J 4 bases, with 9 bases left between them. The germline V gene encodes CDR1 MGHRA and CDR2 YSYEKL. This CDR3 comprises 14 residues.

This clone showed up just a few times. The chain carries TRBV9 and TRBJ1-3; D remains ambiguous. This CDR3 region has 13 residues. V gave up 0 bases and J gave up 4 bases, with 5 bases separating them. The V gene's germline CDR1 is SGDLS and CDR2 YYNGEE. CDR3 sequence reads: CASSVALGNTIYF. The CDR3 region has the DNA TGTGCCAGCAGCGTAGCCCTCGGAAACACCATATATTTT. Using reference TRBV9 and TRBJ1-3 for the parts outside the CDR3, the full variable domain is DSGVTQTPKHLITATGQRVTLRCSPRSGDLSVYWYQQSLDQGLQFLIQYYNGEERAKGNILERFSAQQFPDLHSELNLSSLELGDSALYFCASSVALGNTIYFGEGSWLTVV.

The V gene is TRBV19, the J gene TRBJ1-5; a weak D match, TRBD1 (5 bases). This CDR3 spans 15 amino acids. The V gene's germline CDR1 is LNHDA and CDR2 SQIVND (reference sequence). Trimming stripped 5 bases from V and 5 bases from J, with 16 bases between. CDR3 in DNA: TGTGCCAGTAGTCCCCCCCAGAGGGGTCATCAGCCCCAGCATTTT. Translation gives CASSPPQRGHQPQHF. Full variable domain (remainder filled in from reference TRBV19 and TRBJ1-5): DGGITQSPKYLFRKEGQNVTLSCEQNLNHDAMYWYRQDPGQGLRLIYYSQIVNDFQKGDIAEGYSVSREKKESFPLTVTSAQKNPTAFYLCASSPPQRGHQPQHFGDGTRLSIL.

This chain links TRBV28 with TRBJ2-2; D gene unclear. Trimming removed 3 bases from V and 9 bases from J, with 23 bases in between. Germline-derived CDR1 and CDR2 are MDHEN and SYDVKM. There are 17 residues in the CDR3. The CDR3 reads CASSLARTAPLGWELFF. The CDR3 DNA sequence: TGTGCCAGCAGTTTGGCCAGAACCGCTCCCTTGGGGTGGGAGCTGTTTTTT.

CDR3 DNA sequence: TGTGCCAGCAGTTCAGGACTAGCGGGAGGGCCTTCAAATGAGCAGTTCTTC. Translation gives CASSSGLAGGPSNEQFF. The gene calls are TRBV27 and TRBJ2-1; TRBD2 agrees at 15 bases. Germline V gene sequence: CDR1 MNHEY, CDR2 SMNVEV (reference sequence). The CDR3 loop spans 17 amino acids. V lost 4 bases and J lost 7; bases outside the gene matches: 8.

The gene calls are TRBV28 and TRBJ2-7; either TRBD1 or TRBD2 may fit D (6 bases each). This CDR3 has 14 residues. CDR1 MDHEN and CDR2 SYDVKM come from the germline V gene. V was cut by 5 bases and J by 3 bases, with 14 bases left in between. CDR3 sequence reads: CASSGGGQVYEQYF. The CDR3 DNA reads TGTGCCAGCAGTGGAGGGGGTCAGGTCTACGAGCAGTACTTC.

The chain's CDR3 is CASSSLRGSSYNEQFF. The CDR3 DNA reads as TGTGCCAGCAGCTCACTCCGGGGTAGCTCCTACAATGAGCAGTTCTTC. The gene calls are TRBV5-4 and TRBJ2-1; D is possibly TRBD2 (5 bases). The CDR3 loop spans 16 amino acids. Germline assignment: CDR1 SGHNT and CDR2 YYREEE (reference sequence). V was trimmed by 3 bases and J by 0 bases, leaving 13 bases between them.

This clone was counted a few times. The chain employs TRBV27 and TRBJ2-7; 8 nucleotides align to TRBD1. The CDR3 extends over 15 amino acids. CDR1 is MNHEY and CDR2 is SMNVEV in the germline V gene (reference sequence). Trimming at V came to 2 bases and at J to 3 bases, leaving 6 bases not matched to a gene. CDR3 residues: CASSLRTGSVYEQYF. DNA of the CDR3: TGTGCCAGCAGTTTAAGGACAGGGTCCGTCTACGAGCAGTACTTC.

The chain employs TRBV4-1 and TRBJ1-5; tentatively, D is TRBD1 (5 bases). V lost 6 bases to trimming and J lost 2 bases, with 23 bases between them. Looked up from germline, CDR1 is MGHRA and CDR2 is YSYEKL. This CDR3 comprises 18 residues. As DNA, the CDR3 is TGCGCCAGCAGTACCACCATGATAGGGGAGGTTGGCAATCAGCCCCAGCATTTT. Encoded protein: CASSTTMIGEVGNQPQHF.

CDR3 in DNA: TGCAGTGCTAGTGGTTCTGCAACTAATGAAAAACTGTTTTTT. This gives the protein CSASGSATNEKLFF. The V call is TRBV20-1, the J call TRBJ1-4; D gene uncertain. CDR1 is DFQATT, CDR2 SNEGSKA, per germline (reference sequence). The CDR3 length is 14 residues. The V end lost 3 bases, the J end lost 0 bases, and 8 bases lay between the germline ends.

The rearrangement uses TRBV5-6 and TRBJ1-2, with TRBD1 identical over 9 bases. V lost 0 bases to trimming and J lost 2 bases; unmatched junction nucleotides: 5. This CDR3 is built from 16 residues. Germline assignment: CDR1 SGHDT and CDR2 YYEEEE. Written as DNA, the CDR3 is TGTGCCAGCAGCTTGGCACAGGGGGCGCGGAACTATGGCTACACCTTC. Residues: CASSLAQGARNYGYTF.

This chain uses TRBV28 with TRBJ2-7, with TRBD1 matching over 7 bases. The V gene's germline CDR1 is MDHEN and CDR2 SYDVKM. V was pared by 7 bases and J by 5 bases, with 11 bases of the junction left unmatched. The CDR3 sequence is 14 residues long. CDR3 DNA: TGTGCCAGCAATAACGACAGGGAGTTCGACGAGCAGTACTTC. It specifies CASNNDREFDEQYF.

This chain uses TRBV3-1 (or the pseudogene TRBV3-2) with TRBJ2-7; TRBD1 might be the D (5 bases). CDR1 and CDR2 from the germline V gene are LGHDT and YNNKEL (reference sequence). The V end lost 4 bases, the J end lost 6 bases, and 13 bases lay between the germline ends. The CDR3 consists of 13 residues. The CDR3 sequence is CASSPRGNGEQYF. DNA for the CDR3: TGTGCCAGCAGCCCAAGGGGAAATGGCGAGCAGTACTTC.

This clone is a singleton in its sample. The V and J genes are TRBV3-1 (or the pseudogene TRBV3-2) and TRBJ1-1; D unresolved. V dropped 3 bases and J dropped 1 base, with 15 bases sitting between them. Germline V lookup: CDR1 LGHDT, CDR2 YNNKEL (reference sequence). The CDR3 extends over 16 amino acids. CDR3 bases: TGTGCCAGCAGCCAGGCTCTGAGTCGTGGGAACACTGAAGCTTTCTTT. Translation gives CASSQALSRGNTEAFF.

The chain employs TRBV7-2 and TRBJ2-5; D may correspond to TRBD1 or TRBD2 (5 bases each). The CDR3 extends over 14 amino acids. V gave up 7 bases and J gave up 7 bases, with 19 bases separating them. Germline assignment: CDR1 SGHTA and CDR2 FQGNSA. The CDR3 nucleotides are TGTGCCAGCATGTCCGGGGCCGCCCGTGGGACCCAGTACTTC. Translation: CASMSGAARGTQYF.

The rearrangement links TRBV6-2 or TRBV6-3 to TRBJ1-4, with D perhaps matching TRBD1 (6 bases). The germline V gene has CDR1 MNHEY and CDR2 SVGEGT. Trimming pared 4 bases from V and 7 bases from J, leaving 16 bases between. The CDR3 has 15 residues. This CDR3 reads CASSSSGADGEKLFF. The CDR3 bases are TGTGCCAGCAGTTCATCAGGGGCTGATGGTGAAAAACTGTTTTTT.